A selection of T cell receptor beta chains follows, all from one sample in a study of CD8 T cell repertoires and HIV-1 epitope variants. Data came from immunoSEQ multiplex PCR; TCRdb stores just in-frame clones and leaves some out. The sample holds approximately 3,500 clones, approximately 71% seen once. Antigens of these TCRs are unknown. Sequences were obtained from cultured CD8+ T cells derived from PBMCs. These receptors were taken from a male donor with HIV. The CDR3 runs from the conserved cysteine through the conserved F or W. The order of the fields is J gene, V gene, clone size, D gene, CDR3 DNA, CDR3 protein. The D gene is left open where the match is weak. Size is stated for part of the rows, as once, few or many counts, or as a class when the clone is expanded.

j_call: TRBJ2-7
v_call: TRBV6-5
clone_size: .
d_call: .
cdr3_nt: TGTGCCAGCAGCCCGAGGGGCTCCTACGAGCAGTACTTC
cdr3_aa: CASSPRGSYEQYF

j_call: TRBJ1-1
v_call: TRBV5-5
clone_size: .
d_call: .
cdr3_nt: TGTGCCAGCAGCTTGGGGTACTCTGAAGCTTTCTTT
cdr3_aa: CASSLGYSEAFF

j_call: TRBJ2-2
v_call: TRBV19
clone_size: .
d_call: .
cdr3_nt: TGTGCCAGTAGTAATCGAATCTCGAACACCGGGGAGCTGTTTTTT
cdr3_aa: CASSNRISNTGELFF

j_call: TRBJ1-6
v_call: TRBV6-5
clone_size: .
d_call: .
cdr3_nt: TGTGCCAGCAGAATCGGGACCGATAATTCACCCCTCCACTTT
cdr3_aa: CASRIGTDNSPLHF

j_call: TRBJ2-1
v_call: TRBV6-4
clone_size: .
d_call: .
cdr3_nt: TGTGCCACCAAGGCCCCGGGCAATGAGCAGTTCTTC
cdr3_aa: CATKAPGNEQFF

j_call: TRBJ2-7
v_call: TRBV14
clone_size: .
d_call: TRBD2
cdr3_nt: TGTGCCAGCAGCGCGGGAGCCTACGAGCAGTACTTC
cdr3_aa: CASSAGAYEQYF

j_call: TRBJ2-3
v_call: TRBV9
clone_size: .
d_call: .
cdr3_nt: TGTGCCAGCAGCGTAGGCGGTGAGGACACAGATACGCAGTATTTT
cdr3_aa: CASSVGGEDTDTQYF

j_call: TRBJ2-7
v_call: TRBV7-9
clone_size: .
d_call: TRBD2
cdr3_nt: TGTGCCAGCAGATTAGATGGTCCTAGCGGAGCCCCCTACGAGCAGTACTTC
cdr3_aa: CASRLDGPSGAPYEQYF

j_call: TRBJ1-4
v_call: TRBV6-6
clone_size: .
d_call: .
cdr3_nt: TGTGCCAGCACCCGGACTGAGAATGAAAAACTGTTTTTT
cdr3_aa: CASTRTENEKLFF

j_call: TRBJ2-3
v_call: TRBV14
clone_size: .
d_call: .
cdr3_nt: TGTGCCAGCAGCCAGGAGAAGTCAGATACGCAGTATTTT
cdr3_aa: CASSQEKSDTQYF

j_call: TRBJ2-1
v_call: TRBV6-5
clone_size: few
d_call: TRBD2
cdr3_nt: TGTGCCAGCAACTTACTAGCGGGGGACTACAATGAGCAGTTCTTC
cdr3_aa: CASNLLAGDYNEQFF

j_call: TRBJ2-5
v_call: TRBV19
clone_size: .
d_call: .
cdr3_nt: TGTGCCAGTAGTACACCCGGGACCAACTTGGCCCAGTACTTC
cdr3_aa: CASSTPGTNLAQYF

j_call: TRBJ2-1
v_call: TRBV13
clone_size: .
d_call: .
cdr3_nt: TGTGCCAGCAGCTTTAGCTCCTACAATGAGCAGTTCTTC
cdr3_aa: CASSFSSYNEQFF

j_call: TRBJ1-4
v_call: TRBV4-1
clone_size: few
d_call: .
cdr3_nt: TGCGCCAGCAGTCGAGGGGGAGTCGCTAATGAAAAACTGTTTTTT
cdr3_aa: CASSRGGVANEKLFF

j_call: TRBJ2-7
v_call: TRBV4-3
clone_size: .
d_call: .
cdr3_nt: TGCGCCAGCAGCCAAGATCTGACATTGAACTACGAGCAGTACTTC
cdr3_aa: CASSQDLTLNYEQYF

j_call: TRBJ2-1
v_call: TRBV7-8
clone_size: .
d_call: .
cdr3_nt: TGTGCCAGCAGCCCCCCGAGGCAGAGAAACAATGAGCAGTTCTTC
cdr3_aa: CASSPPRQRNNEQFF

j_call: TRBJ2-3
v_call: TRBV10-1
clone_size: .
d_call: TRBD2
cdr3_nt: TGCGCCAGCACCCCTAACCCTAGCGGAGATACGCAGTATTTT
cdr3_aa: CASTPNPSGDTQYF

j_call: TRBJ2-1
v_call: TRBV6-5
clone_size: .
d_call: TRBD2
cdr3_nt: TGTGCCAGCAGTTACCTAGCGGGAGTGGACAATGAGCAGTTCTTC
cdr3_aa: CASSYLAGVDNEQFF

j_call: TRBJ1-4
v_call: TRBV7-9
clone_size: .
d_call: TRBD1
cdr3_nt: TGTGCCAGCAGCCCCGGGACAGGGATCGTAACTAATGAAAAACTGTTTTTT
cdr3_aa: CASSPGTGIVTNEKLFF

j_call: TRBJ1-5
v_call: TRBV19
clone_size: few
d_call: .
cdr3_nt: TGTGCCAGTAGTATTTGGTCAGTCAACAGCAATCAGCCCCAGCATTTT
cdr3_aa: CASSIWSVNSNQPQHF

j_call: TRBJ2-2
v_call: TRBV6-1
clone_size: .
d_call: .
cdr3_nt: TGTGCCAGCAAGCCCGGGACCAACGGGGAGCTGTTTTTT
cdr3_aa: CASKPGTNGELFF

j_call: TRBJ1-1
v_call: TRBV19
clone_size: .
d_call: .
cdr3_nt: TGTGCCAGTAGTGAAACAGGGAACACTGAAGCTTTCTTT
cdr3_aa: CASSETGNTEAFF

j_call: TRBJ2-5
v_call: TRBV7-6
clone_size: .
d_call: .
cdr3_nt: TGTGCCAGCAGCTTACTAGGGGAGGAGACCCAGTACTTC
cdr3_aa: CASSLLGEETQYF

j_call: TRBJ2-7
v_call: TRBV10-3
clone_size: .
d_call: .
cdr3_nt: TGTGCCATCAGTGGCGGCAGACGATTCTACGAGCAGTACTTC
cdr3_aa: CAISGGRRFYEQYF

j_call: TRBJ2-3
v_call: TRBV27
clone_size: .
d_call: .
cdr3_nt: TGTGCCAGCAGTTTATGGAGCACAGATACGCAGTATTTT
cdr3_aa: CASSLWSTDTQYF

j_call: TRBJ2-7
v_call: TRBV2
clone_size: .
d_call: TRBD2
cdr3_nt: TGTGCCAGCAGCCCCCTAGAGACTAGCGGATTTTCCTACGAGCAGTACTTC
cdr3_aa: CASSPLETSGFSYEQYF

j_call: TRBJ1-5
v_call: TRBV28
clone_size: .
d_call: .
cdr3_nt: TGTGCCAGCAGTCCCCAGGGTTGGCAGCCCCAGCATTTT
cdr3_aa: CASSPQGWQPQHF

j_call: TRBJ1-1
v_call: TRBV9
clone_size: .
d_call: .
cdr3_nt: TGTGCCAGCAGCGAACAGGGTACGGAAGCTTTCTTT
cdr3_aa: CASSEQGTEAFF

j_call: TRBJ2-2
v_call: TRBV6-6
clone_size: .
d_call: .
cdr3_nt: TGTGCCAGCAGTGGGGACAAGAACACCGGGGAGCTGTTTTTT
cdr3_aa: CASSGDKNTGELFF

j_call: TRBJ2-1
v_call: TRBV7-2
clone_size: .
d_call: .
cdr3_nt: TGTGCCAGCAGCTTAAAAAGGGAGGCCCCTTTACATGAGCAGTTCTTC
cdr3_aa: CASSLKREAPLHEQFF

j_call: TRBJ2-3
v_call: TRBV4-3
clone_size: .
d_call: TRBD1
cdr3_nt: TGCGCCAGCAGCCAAGAACACCAGGGGGCCGGAGGGATAGATACGCAGTATTTT
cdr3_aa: CASSQEHQGAGGIDTQYF

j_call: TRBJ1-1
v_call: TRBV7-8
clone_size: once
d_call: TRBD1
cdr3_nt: TGTGCCAGCAGTTCCCCCGGGACAGGGGTGATTTCCACTGAAGCTTTCTTT
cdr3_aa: CASSSPGTGVISTEAFF

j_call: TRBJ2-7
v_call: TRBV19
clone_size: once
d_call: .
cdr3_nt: TGTGCCAGTAGTATAAGCATCTCCTACGAGCAGTACTTC
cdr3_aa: CASSISISYEQYF

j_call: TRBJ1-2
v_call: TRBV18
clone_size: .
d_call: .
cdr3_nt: TGTGCCAGCTCACCAAATTCAGGGGAGGGCTATGGCTACACCTTC
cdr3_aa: CASSPNSGEGYGYTF

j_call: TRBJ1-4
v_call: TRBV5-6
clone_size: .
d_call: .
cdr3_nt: TGTGCCAGCAGCGAGGGGGTTACTAATGAAAAACTGTTTTTT
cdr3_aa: CASSEGVTNEKLFF

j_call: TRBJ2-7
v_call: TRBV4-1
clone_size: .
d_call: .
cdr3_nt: TGCGCCAGCAGCCAAGATCTTGGAAGGACCTACGAGCAGTACTTC
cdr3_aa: CASSQDLGRTYEQYF

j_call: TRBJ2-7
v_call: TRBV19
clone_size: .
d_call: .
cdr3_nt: TGTGCCAGTAGTATAGGACCAGGGCCCTACGAGCAGTACTTC
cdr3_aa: CASSIGPGPYEQYF